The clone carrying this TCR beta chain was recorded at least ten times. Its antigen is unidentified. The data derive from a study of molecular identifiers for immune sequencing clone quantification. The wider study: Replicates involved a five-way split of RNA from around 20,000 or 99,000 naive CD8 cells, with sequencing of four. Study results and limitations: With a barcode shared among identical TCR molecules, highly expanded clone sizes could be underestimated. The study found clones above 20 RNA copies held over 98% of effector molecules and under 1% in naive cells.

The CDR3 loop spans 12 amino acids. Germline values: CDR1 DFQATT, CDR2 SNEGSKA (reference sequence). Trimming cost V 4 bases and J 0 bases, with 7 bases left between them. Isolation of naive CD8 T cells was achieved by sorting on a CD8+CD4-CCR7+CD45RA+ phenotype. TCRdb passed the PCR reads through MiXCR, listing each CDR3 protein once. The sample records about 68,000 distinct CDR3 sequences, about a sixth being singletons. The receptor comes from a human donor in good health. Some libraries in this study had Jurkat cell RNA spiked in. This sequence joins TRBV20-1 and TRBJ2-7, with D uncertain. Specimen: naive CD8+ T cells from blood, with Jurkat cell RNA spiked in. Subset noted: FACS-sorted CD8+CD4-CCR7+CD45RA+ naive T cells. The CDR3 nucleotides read TGCAGTGCTACTCGTCGCTCCTACGAGCAGTACTTC. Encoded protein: CSATRRSYEQYF.